These 27 T cell receptor beta chains came from one sample sequenced in a study of cytomegalovirus exposure and HLA in healthy donors. The PCR ran on 60 Vbeta and 13 Jbeta primers. Only in-frame clones appear in the TCRdb table, and some are missing; sequencing was by immunoSEQ multiplex PCR. The sample shows 110,000 to 150,000 clones, approximately 72% of them seen only once. The material sequenced was PBMCs. The receptors here all came from a man aged 35 to 55 in good health and CMV-seronegative.

In this sample, this clone turned up a few times. This chain joins TRBV19 and TRBJ2-7; unclear D gene. Germline lookup yields CDR1 LNHDA and CDR2 SQIVND (reference sequence). V was pared by 1 base and J by 7 bases, with 17 bases between. CDR3 length: 15 amino acids. The CDR3, as DNA: TGTGCCAGTAGTATAGGGTCCGGGTTGTCAAGGGAGCAGTACTTC. It specifies CASSIGSGLSREQYF. The full variable domain, its missing parts supplied by reference TRBV19 and TRBJ2-7, is DGGITQSPKYLFRKEGQNVTLSCEQNLNHDAMYWYRQDPGQGLRLIYYSQIVNDFQKGDIAEGYSVSREKKESFPLTVTSAQKNPTAFYLCASSIGSGLSREQYFGPGTRLTVT.

This chain uses TRBV7-8 with TRBJ2-3; TRBD1 aligns across 9 bases. Germline trimming cut 4 bases from V and 4 bases from J; bases unmatched to any gene: 6. The CDR3 contains 15 residues. Germline CDR1 is SGHVS and CDR2 is FQNEAQ. The CDR3: CASSSMGQGSDTQYF. The CDR3 DNA reads as TGTGCCAGCAGCTCTATGGGACAGGGCTCAGATACGCAGTATTTT.

This chain joins TRBV28 and TRBJ1-5, with 7 bases that match TRBD1. There are 14 residues in the CDR3. V gave up 3 bases and J gave up 6 bases; unmatched junction bases: 5. CDR1 and CDR2 from the germline V gene are MDHEN and SYDVKM. The CDR3 bases are TGTGCCAGCAGTTTGGGGTCAGGGGGTCAGCCCCAGCATTTT. This encodes CASSLGSGGQPQHF.

V and J are TRBV2 and TRBJ1-4; possible D gene TRBD1, 6 bases. V lost 7 bases and J lost 8, with 17 bases in between. The germline V gene has CDR1 SNHLY and CDR2 FYNNEI. The CDR3 extends over 14 amino acids. The CDR3 sequence is CASKAARGSEKLFF. The DNA for the CDR3 is TGTGCCAGCAAGGCCGCCAGGGGTTCCGAAAAACTGTTTTTT.

This rearrangement joins TRBV4-3 to TRBJ2-2; 12 bases match TRBD2. Germline V gene data show CDR1 as LGHNA and CDR2 as YSLEER. Germline trimming cut 3 bases from V and 6 bases from J; bases unmatched to any gene: 11. The CDR3 runs to 18 residues. The CDR3 DNA sequence: TGCGCCAGCAGCCACGTCCGACTAGCGGGAGTTTCAGCCGGGGAGCTGTTTTTT. This translates into CASSHVRLAGVSAGELFF.

The V call is TRBV5-4, the J call TRBJ2-5, with D unresolved. CDR1 and CDR2 (germline): SGHNT, YYREEE (reference sequence). Trimming stripped 10 bases from V and 0 bases from J, with 19 bases between. The CDR3 is made up of 15 amino acids. For the CDR3, the DNA is TGTGCCTTTCACCCGCAGGTCCGGTACCAAGAGACCCAGTACTTC. Translated, it gives CAFHPQVRYQETQYF. Full variable domain (outside the CDR3, taken from reference TRBV5-4 and TRBJ2-5): ETGVTQSPTHLIKTRGQQVTLRCSSQSGHNTVSWYQQALGQGPQFIFQYYREEENGRGNFPPRFSGLQFPNYSSELNVNALELDDSALYLCAFHPQVRYQETQYFGPGTRLLVL.

This chain uses TRBV6-1 with TRBJ1-1, with a possible D match to TRBD1 (6 bases). The germline V gene encodes CDR1 MNHNS and CDR2 SASEGT. V was pared by 5 bases and J by 4 bases, with 14 bases between. The CDR3 has 14 amino acids. The CDR3, as DNA: TGTGCCAGCAGTCCTCAAGGGGGGGGCACTGAAGCTTTCTTT. Its protein product is CASSPQGGGTEAFF.

The V call is TRBV21-1, the J call TRBJ2-3; the table's D call, TRBD1, was not checked against the DNA. TRBV21-1 is shown as a pseudogene. This CDR3 comprises 17 residues. This chain's CDR3 is CASSKAGPGPCPDTQYF. CDR3 bases: TGTGCCAGCAGCAAAGCTGGGCCAGGGCCTTGTCCAGATACGCAGTATTTT.

This clone was detected a few times. The gene calls are TRBV7-9 and TRBJ1-1; TRBD1 agrees at 10 bases. V lost 6 bases to trimming and J lost 5 bases; unmatched junction nucleotides: 6. The CDR3 is 14 amino acids. Germline CDR1 and CDR2: SEHNR and FQNEAQ (reference sequence). CDR3 in amino acids: CASRFGQGGTEAFF. The CDR3 DNA reads as TGTGCCAGCAGATTCGGACAGGGGGGTACTGAAGCTTTCTTT. Full variable domain (remainder filled in from reference TRBV7-9 and TRBJ1-1): DTGVSQNPRHKITKRGQNVTFRCDPISEHNRLYWYRQTLGQGPEFLTYFQNEAQLEKSRLLSDRFSAERPKGSFSTLEIQRTEQGDSAMYLCASRFGQGGTEAFFGQGTRLTVV.

This sequence joins TRBV29-1 and TRBJ1-2, with D possibly matching TRBD1 (5 bases). Trimming removed 7 bases at V and 1 base at J, with 13 bases between. Germline CDR1 reads SQVTM; CDR2 reads ANQGSEA. The CDR3 consists of 13 residues. CDR3 in amino acids: CSATPDSNYGYTF. The CDR3 nucleotides read TGCAGCGCCACCCCTGACAGTAACTATGGCTACACCTTC.

The chain joins TRBV18 to TRBJ2-3; D call uncertain. Trimming took off 2 bases at V and 6 bases at J, with 12 bases between the two ends. The CDR3 contains 14 residues. Germline lookup yields CDR1 KGHSH and CDR2 LQKENI. The CDR3 loop is CASSPEVYLDTQYF. CDR3 in DNA: TGTGCCAGCTCACCAGAGGTGTACCTGGATACGCAGTATTTT.

A few counts support this clone. V is TRBV2 and J is TRBJ2-1; 7 bases fit TRBD2. Germline CDR1 and CDR2: SNHLY and FYNNEI. V lost 1 base and J lost 4; bases outside the gene matches: 4. The CDR3 is made up of 15 amino acids. The CDR3 DNA is TGTGCCAGCAGTGAAGGGTTCGGGGGGTACAATGAGCAGTTCTTC. As protein: CASSEGFGGYNEQFF. The full variable domain, with the rest looked up from reference TRBV2 and TRBJ2-1, is EPEVTQTPSHQVTQMGQEVILRCVPISNHLYFYWYRQILGQKVEFLVSFYNNEISEKSEIFDDQFSVERPDGSNFTLKIRSTKLEDSAMYFCASSEGFGGYNEQFFGPGTRLTVL.

The chain combines TRBV2 with TRBJ1-6; TRBD1 matches 10 bases. Germline CDR1 and CDR2: SNHLY and FYNNEI. V trimming: 9 bases; J trimming: 7 bases; junction bases outside the gene matches: 6. This CDR3 region has 14 residues. This chain's CDR3 is CASDPGQGNSPLHF. DNA for the CDR3: TGTGCCAGTGACCCGGGACAGGGGAATTCACCCCTCCACTTT.

This clone came up a few times. The chain links TRBV28 to TRBJ2-3, with D tentatively TRBD2 (6 bases). CDR3 length: 16 amino acids. Germline V CDR1 and CDR2: MDHEN, SYDVKM. V was clipped by 3 bases and J by 5 bases, with 18 bases between them. CDR3 sequence: CASSFGGGSLLDTQYF. The CDR3 DNA sequence: TGTGCCAGCAGTTTTGGGGGAGGCTCTCTTTTAGATACGCAGTATTTT.

The rearrangement joins TRBV10-3 to TRBJ2-7; D is possibly TRBD2 (6 bases). Trimming cost V 5 bases and J 5 bases, with 16 bases left between them. The CDR3 loop spans 14 amino acids. Germline CDR1 reads ENHRY; CDR2 reads SYGVKD. Written as DNA, the CDR3 is TGTGCCATCAGTACCCGGGACTCCGCCAACGAGCAGTACTTC. Its protein product is CAISTRDSANEQYF.

The V and J genes are TRBV29-1 and TRBJ2-2, with D unresolved. V was clipped by 4 bases and J by 7 bases, with 7 bases between them. The CDR3 is 11 amino acids. The germline V gene encodes CDR1 SQVTM and CDR2 ANQGSEA. CDR3 bases: TGCAGCGTTGGAGTTGGCGGGGAGCTGTTTTTT. It yields the protein CSVGVGGELFF.

Comment on this clone: A junction boundary mismatches the germline segment, possibly from a read error. This CDR3 is also generated by other DNA sequences in the sample. The chain employs TRBV19 and TRBJ2-7; 9 positions match TRBD1. The CDR3 has 21 amino acids. Looked up from germline, CDR1 is LNHDA and CDR2 is SQIVND (reference sequence). The CDR3 bases are TGCGCCAGTAGTATTCGTGGGCGACAGGGGGGTGCGGGAGCCTCCTCCTACGAGCAGTACTTC. Its translation: CASSIRGRQGGAGASSYEQYF.

The rearrangement links TRBV6-1 to TRBJ1-1; D is perhaps TRBD1 (6 bases). Trimming stripped 4 bases from V and 0 bases from J, with 12 bases between. This CDR3 has 15 amino acids. CDR1 is MNHNS and CDR2 is SASEGT in the germline V gene. CDR3 sequence reads: CASSARQGMNTEAFF. CDR3 sequence (DNA): TGTGCCAGCAGTGCCCGGCAGGGGATGAACACTGAAGCTTTCTTT.

In this sample, this clone turned up a few times. J is TRBJ2-7 and V is TRBV7-2, with 7 bases aligning to TRBD2. This CDR3 spans 14 amino acids. The junction had 7 bases not matched to a gene; V was cut back by 3 bases and J by 5 bases. The germline V gene has CDR1 SGHTA and CDR2 FQGNSA. The CDR3 bases are TGTGCCAGCAGCTTTGGCGGGAGTATAAACGAGCAGTACTTC. This encodes CASSFGGSINEQYF.

This clone was observed a few times. This sequence joins TRBV7-8 and TRBJ1-5; weak D call: TRBD1 (5 bases). The CDR3 runs to 15 residues. Trimming took 1 base from V and 9 from J, leaving 16 bases between them. Germline CDR1 and CDR2: SGHVS and FQNEAQ. The chain's CDR3 is CASSLDRTPMAPQHF. DNA of the CDR3: TGTGCCAGCAGCTTAGACAGGACACCGATGGCGCCCCAGCATTTT.

This chain uses TRBV5-6 with TRBJ1-2; 8 nucleotides line up with TRBD1. The CDR3 totals 13 residues. Trimming at V came to 4 bases and at J to 4 bases, leaving 3 bases not matched to a gene. Looked up from germline, CDR1 is SGHDT and CDR2 is YYEEEE. The CDR3 sequence: CASSPGQVYGYTF. The CDR3 DNA follows: TGTGCCAGCAGCCCGGGACAGGTCTATGGCTACACCTTC.

This clone has just one count. The chain joins TRBV19 to TRBJ1-1; D remains unclear. CDR1 LNHDA and CDR2 SQIVND come from the germline V gene (reference sequence). The CDR3 runs to 14 residues. With 2 bases removed from V and 3 bases from J, the gap between germline ends came to 10 bases. DNA for the CDR3: TGTGCCAGTAGTATATACAGATCCTACACTGAAGCTTTCTTT. This sequence encodes CASSIYRSYTEAFF.

The chain has TRBV5-6 and TRBJ2-1, with TRBD1 as a possible D gene (5 bases). The ends were cut back, 0 bases at V and 2 bases at J, with 18 bases in the middle. Germline values: CDR1 SGHDT, CDR2 YYEEEE. This CDR3 spans 18 amino acids. The CDR3 DNA reads TGTGCCAGCAGCTTGGAATCGCCTCAGGGTTCCCCCTACAATGAGCAGTTCTTC. Translated: CASSLESPQGSPYNEQFF.

The chain couples TRBV7-6 to TRBJ1-2; TRBD1 might be the D (5 bases). The V gene lost 1 base and the J gene lost 7 bases, with 10 bases spanning the gap. The CDR3 has 13 residues. Germline CDR1 and CDR2: SGHVS and FNYEAQ. CDR3 nucleotide sequence: TGTGCCAGCAGCTTAGGGGGGGTGGTTGGCTACACCTTC. Translated, it gives CASSLGGVVGYTF.

There are a few counts of this clone. The chain employs TRBV6-5 and TRBJ1-1; TRBD1 matches 9 bases. This CDR3 spans 14 amino acids. The germline V gene encodes CDR1 MNHEY and CDR2 SVGAGI. The V gene end was trimmed by 4 bases and the J gene end by 5 bases; junction bases not matched to a gene: 5. The CDR3 here is CASSWETGGTEAFF. Here the CDR3 DNA reads TGTGCCAGCAGTTGGGAGACAGGGGGTACTGAAGCTTTCTTT.

The chain combines TRBV5-1 with TRBJ1-1, with D perhaps TRBD1 (6 bases). The CDR3 totals 14 residues. Germline V gene sequence: CDR1 SGHRS, CDR2 YFSETQ. Trimming shortened V by 4 bases and J by 1 base, and 11 bases separated the two germline ends. The CDR3 loop is CASSMGQTNTEAFF. CDR3 DNA sequence: TGCGCCAGCAGCATGGGACAAACGAACACTGAAGCTTTCTTT. Together with reference TRBV5-1 and TRBJ1-1, the CDR3 gives the full variable domain: KAGVTQTPRYLIKTRGQQVTLSCSPISGHRSVSWYQQTPGQGLQFLFEYFSETQRNKGNFPGRFSGRQFSNSRSEMNVSTLELGDSALYLCASSMGQTNTEAFFGQGTRLTVV.

The J gene is TRBJ2-1, the V gene TRBV19; D gene uncertain. The CDR3 contains 13 residues. V lost 5 bases and J 4 bases, leaving 9 bases between the germline ends. The germline gives CDR1 LNHDA, CDR2 SQIVND (reference sequence). CDR3 loop: CASSSPPYNEQFF. The CDR3 DNA follows: TGTGCCAGTAGTTCTCCCCCTTACAATGAGCAGTTCTTC.